What follows is one T cell receptor (beta chain) and its context. Germline V lookup: CDR1 LGHNT, CDR2 FRNRAP. The CDR3 extends over 16 amino acids. This entry is derived from a study of CXCR3-negative and CXCR3-positive naive CD8 T cells. TRB cDNA was prepared as libraries by UMI-labeled 5' RACE. TCRdb reprocessed the 5' RACE reads, keeping one entry per CDR3 protein, no DNA. Recorded for this sample: around 92,000 distinct CDR3 sequences. The source material was naive CXCR3- CD8+ T cells from blood. The subset was: CD45RO-CCR7+CD27+CD95- naive CD8+ T cells lacking CXCR3 (TNR3-). V usage is TRBV12-5 and J usage is TRBJ2-1; the D gene TCRdb calls, TRBD2, cannot be checked with no DNA. The clonotype comes from a human donor in good health. Some clones in this sample may be carry-over from other donors' samples. The CDR3 here is CASGVSSGRAFSEQFF.